The 26 T cell receptor beta chains presented below share a single source sample, sequenced in a study of blood T cell repertoires in COVID-19. Method: immunoSEQ multiplex PCR; TCRdb's copy keeps in-frame clones and lacks some. The sample records 150,000 to 200,000 clones, roughly 85% being singletons. Source material: peripheral blood. The receptors here all came from a man in his 60s with acute or convalescent COVID-19.

The chain employs TRBV15 and TRBJ2-1, with 10 positions matching TRBD2. This CDR3 is 15 amino acids long. CDR1 LNHNV and CDR2 YYDKDF come from the germline V gene (reference sequence). V lost 6 bases to trimming and J lost 0 bases; unmatched junction nucleotides: 2. The CDR3 bases are TGTGCCACCAGGGCTAGCGGGAGCTCCTACAATGAGCAGTTCTTC. This translates into CATRASGSSYNEQFF.

The rearrangement links TRBV19 to TRBJ1-5; 7 bases line up with TRBD1. V dropped 5 bases and J dropped 0; count of bases not matched to a gene: 10. CDR1 is LNHDA, CDR2 SQIVND, per germline (reference sequence). This CDR3 is built from 17 residues. CDR3 DNA sequence: TGTGCCAGTAGTTCCCGGGACAGTTTTTTTAGCAATCAGCCCCAGCATTTT. Protein: CASSSRDSFFSNQPQHF.

This clone came up a few times. The rearrangement uses TRBV27 and TRBJ2-7, with 9 bases matching TRBD2. CDR3 length equals 15 residues. The V gene end was trimmed by 6 bases and the J gene end by 0 bases; junction bases not matched to a gene: 6. Germline values: CDR1 MNHEY, CDR2 SMNVEV (reference sequence). CDR3 residues: CASRKAGGLSYEQYF. The DNA of the CDR3 is TGTGCCAGCAGGAAAGCGGGAGGCCTCTCCTACGAGCAGTACTTC.

J is TRBJ2-1 and V is TRBV19, with D possibly TRBD2 on 7 matching bases. V lost 3 bases to trimming and J lost 1 base, with 13 bases between them. The germline V gene encodes CDR1 LNHDA and CDR2 SQIVND (reference sequence). There are 16 residues in the CDR3. The CDR3 sequence: CASSIRGRGSYNEQFF. CDR3 sequence (DNA): TGTGCCAGTAGTATCCGGGGGCGGGGGTCCTACAATGAGCAGTTCTTC.

The chain recombines TRBV27 with TRBJ2-7; D is perhaps TRBD1 (6 bases). Germline-derived CDR1 and CDR2 are MNHEY and SMNVEV (reference sequence). This CDR3 is built from 14 residues. V lost 8 bases and J 0 bases, leaving 14 bases between the germline ends. The CDR3 nucleotides read TGTGCCAGCGGACGGACAGTTAGCTCCTACGAGCAGTACTTC. Encoded protein: CASGRTVSSYEQYF.

This clone turned up a few times. The chain carries TRBV19 and TRBJ1-4, with 10 bases matching TRBD1. The germline V gene encodes CDR1 LNHDA and CDR2 SQIVND (reference sequence). The V gene end was trimmed by 5 bases and the J gene end by 7 bases; junction bases not matched to a gene: 10. The length of the CDR3 is 16 residues. The CDR3 bases are TGTGCCAGTAGTCTTCCGTGGGGACAGGGGACTGAAAAACTGTTTTTT. Translation gives CASSLPWGQGTEKLFF.

This clone was recorded a few times. The V call is TRBV4-2, the J call TRBJ2-1, with TRBD2 matching over 7 bases. The CDR3 is made up of 16 amino acids. Germline trimming cut 4 bases from V and 2 bases from J; bases unmatched to any gene: 8. Germline-derived CDR1 and CDR2 are LGHNA and YNFKEQ. CDR3 loop: CASSRQTSAPYNEQFF. Here the CDR3 DNA reads TGTGCCAGCAGCCGCCAAACTAGCGCCCCCTACAATGAGCAGTTCTTC.

This clone has just one count. This sequence joins TRBV15 and TRBJ2-7, with 7 bases matching TRBD1. Germline CDR1 is LNHNV and CDR2 is YYDKDF (reference sequence). J gave up 0 bases and V 4 bases, and 6 bases lay outside the gene matches. The CDR3 contains 15 residues. The CDR3 coding sequence is TGTGCCACCAGCAATTCCAGGGGGAGCTCCTACGAGCAGTACTTC. It encodes CATSNSRGSSYEQYF.

V gene TRBV20-1 combines with J gene TRBJ1-1; TRBD1 agrees at 8 bases. Germline CDR1 is DFQATT and CDR2 is SNEGSKA (reference sequence). This CDR3 is 10 amino acids long. Germline trimming cut 5 bases from V and 11 bases from J; bases unmatched to any gene: 4. The CDR3 region is CSASTGVAFF. DNA of the CDR3: TGCAGTGCTTCGACAGGGGTCGCTTTCTTT.

The chain has TRBV12-3 or TRBV12-4 and TRBJ2-1; unclear D gene. The CDR3 runs to 13 residues. Trimming took 3 bases from V and 4 from J, leaving 7 bases between them. The CDR3 coding sequence is TGTGCCAGCAGTTTGGCAGATTACAATGAGCAGTTCTTC. Its translation is CASSLADYNEQFF.

V is TRBV27 and J is TRBJ2-3; no clear D gene. This CDR3 region has 15 residues. The V end was cut by 3 bases, the J end by 1 base, with 11 bases between. In germline, CDR1 is MNHEY, CDR2 SMNVEV (reference sequence). Here the CDR3 reads CASSFQVGRTDTQYF. CDR3 bases: TGTGCCAGCAGTTTTCAGGTGGGCCGCACAGATACGCAGTATTTT.

The gene calls are TRBV18 and TRBJ1-1, with D tentatively TRBD1 (6 bases). The CDR3 is 15 amino acids. Germline assignment: CDR1 KGHSH and CDR2 LQKENI. Trimming took off 1 base at V and 5 bases at J, with 14 bases between the two ends. The CDR3 DNA sequence: TGTGCCAGCTCACCACAGGGAGGGGGAGGTACTGAAGCTTTCTTT. Translation: CASSPQGGGGTEAFF.

DNA for the CDR3: TGTGCCAGCAGTGATGAGGTGACCCGGGTACGTGCCCTCGAGCAGTACTTC. Its protein product is CASSDEVTRVRALEQYF. V and J are TRBV2 and TRBJ2-7, with D hard to call. V dropped 3 bases and J dropped 6 bases, with 24 bases sitting between them. CDR1 and CDR2 (germline): SNHLY, FYNNEI. The CDR3 is made up of 17 amino acids.

There are a few counts of this clone. The V gene is TRBV28, the J gene TRBJ1-2; 7 bases fit TRBD1. Germline-derived CDR1 and CDR2 are MDHEN and SYDVKM. The trim removed 5 bases at V and 8 bases at J, leaving 14 bases unmatched. This CDR3 comprises 15 residues. Written as DNA, the CDR3 is TGTGCCAGCAGTGCCTCACAGGGGATCCTCGGAGGCTACACCTTC. Encoded protein: CASSASQGILGGYTF.

The CDR3, as DNA: TGTGCCAGTAGTATGTTACAGGGGGATTCACCCCTCCACTTT. Translation: CASSMLQGDSPLHF. The genes are TRBV19 and TRBJ1-6; 8 positions agree with TRBD1. The CDR3 totals 14 residues. Germline V lookup: CDR1 LNHDA, CDR2 SQIVND (reference sequence). The V segment lost 3 bases and the J segment 8 bases; nucleotides outside the gene matches: 3.

The chain links TRBV6-2 or TRBV6-3 to TRBJ2-2, with 7 nucleotides matching TRBD2. V gave up 6 bases and J gave up 0 bases; unmatched junction bases: 4. The CDR3 consists of 15 residues. Germline loops: CDR1 MNHEY, CDR2 SVGEGT. As DNA, the CDR3 is TGTGCCAGCAGACCTAGCGGCCCGAACACCGGGGAGCTGTTTTTT. It yields the protein CASRPSGPNTGELFF.

Here the CDR3 reads CASSLVYGGTYEQYF. The CDR3 DNA is TGTGCCAGCAGCTTAGTATATGGGGGCACCTACGAGCAGTACTTC. V is TRBV7-9 and J is TRBJ2-7, with D maybe TRBD1 (6 bases). The germline gives CDR1 SEHNR, CDR2 FQNEAQ (reference sequence). This CDR3 has 15 amino acids. V lost 1 base to trimming and J lost 2 bases, with 12 bases between them.

This clone has more than one count but fewer than ten. The CDR3 spells CASSLRVLNSPLHF. CDR3 nucleotides: TGTGCCAGCAGTTTGAGGGTTTTGAATTCACCCCTCCACTTT. This chain links TRBV27 with TRBJ1-6; D unresolved. The ends were cut back, 3 bases at V and 7 bases at J, with 10 bases in the middle. CDR1 and CDR2 from the germline V gene are MNHEY and SMNVEV (reference sequence). The CDR3 runs to 14 residues.

The table lists this clone with a count of one. The chain has TRBV5-1 and TRBJ2-2; TRBD2 might be the D (5 bases). There are 14 residues in the CDR3. The germline CDR1 and CDR2 sequences are SGHRS and YFSETQ. V lost 3 bases to trimming and J lost 3 bases, with 9 bases between them. CDR3 nucleotides: TGCGCCAGCAGCTCGGACGGGGACACCGGGGAGCTGTTTTTT. Amino acid sequence: CASSSDGDTGELFF.

CDR3 nucleotides: TGTGCCAGCAGACCGACAGGGGGGCGGAACACTGAAGCTTTCTTT. This codes for CASRPTGGRNTEAFF. J is TRBJ1-1 and V is TRBV27; 9 nucleotides align to TRBD1. Germline V gene lookup returns CDR1 MNHEY and CDR2 SMNVEV (reference sequence). J lost 1 base, V lost 6 bases, and 6 bases had no gene match. The CDR3 is 15 residues long.

The J gene is TRBJ2-7, the V gene TRBV14, with 13 nucleotides matching TRBD2. The CDR3 extends over 13 amino acids. The trim removed 3 bases at V and 7 bases at J, leaving 0 bases unmatched. Germline V gene sequence: CDR1 SGHDN, CDR2 FVKESK. The CDR3 sequence: CASSQGLAGEQYF. The CDR3 nucleotides read TGTGCCAGCAGCCAGGGACTAGCGGGGGAGCAGTACTTC. The entire variable domain, with the rest obtained from reference TRBV14 and TRBJ2-7, is as follows: EAGVTQFPSHSVIEKGQTVTLRCDPISGHDNLYWYRRVMGKEIKFLLHFVKESKQDESGMPNNRFLAERTGGTYSTLKVQPAELEDSGVYFCASSQGLAGEQYFGPGTRLTVT.

The V gene is TRBV6-5, the J gene TRBJ2-1; 7 nucleotides align to TRBD1. Trimming took 6 bases from V and 0 from J; bases not matched to a gene: 5. The CDR3 length is 15 residues. The germline V gene has CDR1 MNHEY and CDR2 SVGAGI. CDR3 bases: TGTGCCAGCAGCCCGGGACAGCACTCCTACAATGAGCAGTTCTTC. Translated, it gives CASSPGQHSYNEQFF.

CDR3: CASSAGTRSSYNSPLHF. CDR3 bases: TGTGCCAGCAGCGCAGGGACTCGCAGCTCCTATAATTCACCCCTCCACTTT. This chain uses TRBV9 with TRBJ1-6; D may be TRBD1 (5 bases). Germline V gene sequence: CDR1 SGDLS, CDR2 YYNGEE. This CDR3 region has 17 residues. The V and J ends lost 3 bases and 0 bases respectively, with 13 bases between them.

The chain combines TRBV27 with TRBJ1-5, with TRBD1 identical over 7 bases. The CDR3 covers 16 residues. Germline V gene sequence: CDR1 MNHEY, CDR2 SMNVEV (reference sequence). The V segment lost 5 bases and the J segment 6 bases; nucleotides outside the gene matches: 13. CDR3 sequence reads: CASSPGATGNRQPQHF. As DNA, the CDR3 is TGTGCCAGCAGTCCGGGGGCGACAGGGAACCGTCAGCCCCAGCATTTT.

This chain connects TRBV4-1 to TRBJ2-5, with unresolved D. Germline CDR1 is MGHRA and CDR2 is YSYEKL. CDR3 size: 17 residues. Trimming pared 3 bases from V and 2 bases from J, leaving 19 bases between. The CDR3 protein is CASSQTPDIGRQETQYF. The CDR3 bases are TGCGCCAGCAGCCAGACCCCCGATATCGGCAGGCAAGAGACCCAGTACTTC.

V is TRBV19 and J is TRBJ2-1; 10 bases match TRBD1. The ends lost 8 bases at V and 6 bases at J; junction bases unmatched: 13. Germline V gene sequence: CDR1 LNHDA, CDR2 SQIVND (reference sequence). This CDR3 has 16 amino acids. This CDR3 reads CASCKTGTGASNEQFF. Written as DNA, the CDR3 is TGTGCCAGTTGTAAAACCGGGACAGGGGCTTCCAATGAGCAGTTCTTC.